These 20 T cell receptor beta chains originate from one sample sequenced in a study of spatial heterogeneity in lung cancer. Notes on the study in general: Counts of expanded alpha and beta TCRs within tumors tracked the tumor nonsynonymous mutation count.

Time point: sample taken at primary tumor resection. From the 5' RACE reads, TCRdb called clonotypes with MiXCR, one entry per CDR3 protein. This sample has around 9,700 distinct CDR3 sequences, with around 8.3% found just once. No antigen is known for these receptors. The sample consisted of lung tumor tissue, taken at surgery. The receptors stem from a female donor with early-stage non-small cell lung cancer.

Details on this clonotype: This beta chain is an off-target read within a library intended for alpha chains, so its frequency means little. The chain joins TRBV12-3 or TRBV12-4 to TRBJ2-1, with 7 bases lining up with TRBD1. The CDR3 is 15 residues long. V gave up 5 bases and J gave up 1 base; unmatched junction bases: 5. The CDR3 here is CASSPHRGSYNEQFF. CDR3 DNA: TGTGCCAGCAGTCCTCACAGGGGTTCCTACAATGAGCAGTTCTTC.

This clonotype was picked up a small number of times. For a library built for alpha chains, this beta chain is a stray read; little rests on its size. The CDR3 DNA follows: TGTGCCTGGAGTCCGGGGACTGGAAACACCATATATTTT. This encodes CAWSPGTGNTIYF. The genes are TRBV30 and TRBJ1-3, with D hard to call. The CDR3 is made up of 13 amino acids. Deletions cut 2 bases from V and 2 bases from J, with 7 bases between. The germline gives CDR1 GTSNPN, CDR2 SVGIG (reference sequence).

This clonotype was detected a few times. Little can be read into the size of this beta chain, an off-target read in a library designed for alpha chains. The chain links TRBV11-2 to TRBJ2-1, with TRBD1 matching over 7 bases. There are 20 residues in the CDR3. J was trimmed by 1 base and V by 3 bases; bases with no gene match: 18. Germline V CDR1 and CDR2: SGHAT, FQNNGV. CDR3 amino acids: CASSFPTAQGTFKSYNEQFF. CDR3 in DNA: TGTGCCAGCAGCTTCCCGACTGCACAGGGGACATTCAAATCCTACAATGAGCAGTTCTTC.

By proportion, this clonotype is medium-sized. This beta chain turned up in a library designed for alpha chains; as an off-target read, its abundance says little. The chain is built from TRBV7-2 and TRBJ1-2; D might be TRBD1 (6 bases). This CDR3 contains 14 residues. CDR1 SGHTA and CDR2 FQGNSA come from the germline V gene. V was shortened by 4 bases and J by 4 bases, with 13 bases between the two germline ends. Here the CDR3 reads CASSSDSPSYGYTF. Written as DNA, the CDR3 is TGTGCCAGCAGCTCGGACAGCCCCTCCTATGGCTACACCTTC.

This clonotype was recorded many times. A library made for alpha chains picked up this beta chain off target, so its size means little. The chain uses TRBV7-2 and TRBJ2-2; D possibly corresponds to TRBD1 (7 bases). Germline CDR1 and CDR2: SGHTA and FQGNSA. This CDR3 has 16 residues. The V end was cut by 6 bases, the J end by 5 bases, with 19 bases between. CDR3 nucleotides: TGTGCCAGCAGTACGGGACAGTTGGGGAGGACCGGGGAGCTGTTTTTT. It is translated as CASSTGQLGRTGELFF.

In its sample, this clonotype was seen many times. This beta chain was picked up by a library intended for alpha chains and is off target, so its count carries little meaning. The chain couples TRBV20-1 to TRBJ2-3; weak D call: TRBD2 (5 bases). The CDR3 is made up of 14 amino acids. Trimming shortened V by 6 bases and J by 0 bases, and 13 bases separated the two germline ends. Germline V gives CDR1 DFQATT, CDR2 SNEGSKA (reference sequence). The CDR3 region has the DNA TGCAGTGCCAGCGGAGCAGGCAGCACAGATACGCAGTATTTT. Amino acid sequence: CSASGAGSTDTQYF.

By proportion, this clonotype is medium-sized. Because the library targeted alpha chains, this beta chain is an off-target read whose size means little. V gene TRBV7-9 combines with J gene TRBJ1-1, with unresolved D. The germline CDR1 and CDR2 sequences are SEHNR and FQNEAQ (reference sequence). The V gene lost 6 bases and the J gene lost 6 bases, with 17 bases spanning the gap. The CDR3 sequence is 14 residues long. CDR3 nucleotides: TGTGCCAGCAGTCACCCCGTTAAACGGGCTGAAGCTTTCTTT. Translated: CASSHPVKRAEAFF.

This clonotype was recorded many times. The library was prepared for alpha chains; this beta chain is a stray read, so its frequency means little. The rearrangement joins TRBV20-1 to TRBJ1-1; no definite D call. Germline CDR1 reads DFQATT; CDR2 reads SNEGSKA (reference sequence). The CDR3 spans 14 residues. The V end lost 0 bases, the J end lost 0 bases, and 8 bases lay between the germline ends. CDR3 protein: CSARDLGLNTEAFF. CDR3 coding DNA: TGCAGTGCTAGAGACCTGGGATTGAACACTGAAGCTTTCTTT.

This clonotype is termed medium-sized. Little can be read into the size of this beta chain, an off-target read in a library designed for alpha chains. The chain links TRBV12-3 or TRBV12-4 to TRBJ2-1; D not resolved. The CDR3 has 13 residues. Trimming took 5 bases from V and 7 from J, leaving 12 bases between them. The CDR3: CASSTTPVNEQFF. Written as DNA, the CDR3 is TGTGCCAGCAGTACGACACCGGTGAATGAGCAGTTCTTC.

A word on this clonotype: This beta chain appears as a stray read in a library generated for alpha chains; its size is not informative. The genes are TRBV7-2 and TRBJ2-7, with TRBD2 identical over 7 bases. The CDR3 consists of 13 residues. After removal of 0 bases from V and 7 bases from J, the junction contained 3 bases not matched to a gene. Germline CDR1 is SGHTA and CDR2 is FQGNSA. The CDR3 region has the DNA TGTGCCAGCAGCTTAGCGGGAGGGCGAGAGCAGTACTTC. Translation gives CASSLAGGREQYF.

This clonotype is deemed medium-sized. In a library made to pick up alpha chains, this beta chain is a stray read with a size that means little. This chain's CDR3 is CSASTGSIEAFF. Here the CDR3 DNA reads TGCAGTGCATCGACAGGGTCCATTGAAGCTTTCTTT. The chain is built from TRBV20-1 and TRBJ1-1, with TRBD1 matching over 7 bases. The length of the CDR3 is 12 residues. CDR1 is DFQATT and CDR2 is SNEGSKA in the germline V gene (reference sequence). Germline trimming cut 6 bases from V and 7 bases from J; bases unmatched to any gene: 8.

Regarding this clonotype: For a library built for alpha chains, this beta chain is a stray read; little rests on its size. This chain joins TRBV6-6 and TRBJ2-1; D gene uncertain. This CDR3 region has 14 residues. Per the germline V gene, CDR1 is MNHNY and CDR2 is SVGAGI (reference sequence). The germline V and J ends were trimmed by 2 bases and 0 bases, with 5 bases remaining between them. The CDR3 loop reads CASSYPGSYNEQFF. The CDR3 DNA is TGTGCCAGCAGTTACCCCGGCTCCTACAATGAGCAGTTCTTC.

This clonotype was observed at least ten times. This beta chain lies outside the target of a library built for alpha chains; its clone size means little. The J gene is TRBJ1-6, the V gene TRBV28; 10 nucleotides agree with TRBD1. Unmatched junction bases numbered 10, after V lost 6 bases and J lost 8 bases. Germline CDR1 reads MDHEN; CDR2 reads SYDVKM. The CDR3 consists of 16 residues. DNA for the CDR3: TGTGCCAGCAGCCTCCATCCCGGGACAGGGGATTCACCCCTCCACTTT. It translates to CASSLHPGTGDSPLHF.

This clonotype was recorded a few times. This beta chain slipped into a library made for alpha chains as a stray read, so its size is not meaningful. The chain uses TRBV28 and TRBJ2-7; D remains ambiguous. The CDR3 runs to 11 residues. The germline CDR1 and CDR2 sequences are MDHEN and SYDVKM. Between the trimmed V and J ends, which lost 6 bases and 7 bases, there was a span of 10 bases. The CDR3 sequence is CASRASREQYF. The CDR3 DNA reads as TGTGCCAGCAGGGCCAGTCGGGAGCAGTACTTC.

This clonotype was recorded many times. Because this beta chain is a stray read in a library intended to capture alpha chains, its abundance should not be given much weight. The CDR3 region has the DNA TGTGCCTGGAGTGGGACAGAACCCTACGAGCAGTACTTC. It specifies CAWSGTEPYEQYF. This chain connects TRBV30 to TRBJ2-7; D is possibly TRBD1 (6 bases). This CDR3 has 13 amino acids. The ends were cut back, 1 base at V and 2 bases at J, with 9 bases in the middle. Per the germline V gene, CDR1 is GTSNPN and CDR2 is SVGIG (reference sequence).

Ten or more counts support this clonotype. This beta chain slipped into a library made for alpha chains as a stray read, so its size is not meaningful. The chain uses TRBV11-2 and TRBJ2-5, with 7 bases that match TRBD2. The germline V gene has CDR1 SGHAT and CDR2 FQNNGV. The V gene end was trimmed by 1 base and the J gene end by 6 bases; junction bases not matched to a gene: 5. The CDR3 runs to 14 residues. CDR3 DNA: TGTGCCAGCAGCTTAGGAACTAGCGCACAGACCCAGTACTTC. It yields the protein CASSLGTSAQTQYF.

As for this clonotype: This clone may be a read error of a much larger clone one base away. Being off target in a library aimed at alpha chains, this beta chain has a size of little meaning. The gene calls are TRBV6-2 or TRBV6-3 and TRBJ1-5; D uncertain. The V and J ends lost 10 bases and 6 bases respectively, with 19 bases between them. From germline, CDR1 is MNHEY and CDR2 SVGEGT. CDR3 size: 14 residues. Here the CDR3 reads CANTRASPAQPQHF. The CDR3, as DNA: TGTGCCAACACCCGGGCGAGTCCTGCTCAGCCCCAGCATTTT.

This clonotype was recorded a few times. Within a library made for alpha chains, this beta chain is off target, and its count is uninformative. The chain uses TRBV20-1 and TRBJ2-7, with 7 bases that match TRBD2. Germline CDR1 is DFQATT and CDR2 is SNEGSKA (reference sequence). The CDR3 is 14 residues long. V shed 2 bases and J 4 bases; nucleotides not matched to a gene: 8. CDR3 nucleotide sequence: TGCAGTGCTAGAAGCGGGGTTCGGATGTACGAGCAGTACTTC. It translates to CSARSGVRMYEQYF.

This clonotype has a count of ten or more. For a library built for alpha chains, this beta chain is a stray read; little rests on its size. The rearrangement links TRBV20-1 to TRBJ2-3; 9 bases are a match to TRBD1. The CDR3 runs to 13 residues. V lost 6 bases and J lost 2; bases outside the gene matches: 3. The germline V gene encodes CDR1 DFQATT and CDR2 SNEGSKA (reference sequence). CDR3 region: CSARTGVTDTQYF. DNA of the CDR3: TGCAGTGCCCGGACAGGGGTCACAGATACGCAGTATTTT.

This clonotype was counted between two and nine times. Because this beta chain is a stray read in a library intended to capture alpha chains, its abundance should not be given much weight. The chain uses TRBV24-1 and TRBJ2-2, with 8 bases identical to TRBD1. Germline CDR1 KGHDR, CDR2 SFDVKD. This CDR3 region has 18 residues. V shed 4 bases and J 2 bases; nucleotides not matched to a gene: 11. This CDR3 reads CATSDPPVDRENTGELFF. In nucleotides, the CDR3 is TGTGCCACCAGTGACCCCCCGGTGGACAGGGAAAACACCGGGGAGCTGTTTTTT.